This entry concerns a single T cell receptor (beta chain). The CDR3 is 13 amino acids. With 6 bases removed from V and 5 bases from J, the gap between germline ends came to 10 bases. Germline V gene sequence: CDR1 MDHEN, CDR2 SYDVKM. The data stem from a study of shared clonotypes between healthy human individuals. Study-wide background: The plates for each donor numbered three CD4 naive, three CD4 memory, two CD8 naive and one CD8 memory.

Positively selected for CCR7, the CD45RO-negative cells used as naive CD8 cells excluded terminally differentiated effector memory CD45RA+ cells. Deep-level settings were used for running the assay. The repertoire was sequenced with immunoSEQ multiplex PCR; TCRdb's copy has only in-frame clones and lacks some. Here the sample spans 1.5 million to 2.5 million clones, 85% to 95% being singletons. The rearrangement joins TRBV28 to TRBJ2-2; D is undetermined. Sample: naive CD8+ T cells sorted from blood. The clonotype comes from a man aged 18 to 29 in good health. CDR3 DNA sequence: TGTGCCAGCAGATATCTCGGAACCGGGGAGCTGTTTTTT. This gives the protein CASRYLGTGELFF.